This T cell receptor (beta chain) derives from a study of T-cell reconstitution after alpha-beta-depleted transplantation in children. Overall study results and limits: Where alpha-beta T cells came from about two months after transplant was reportedly several hundred expanded graft clones.

The TCRbeta library was prepared with unique molecular identifiers. TCRdb reprocessed the PCR reads with MiXCR, giving one entry per CDR3 protein. The sample includes 530,000 or so distinct CDR3 sequences, 25% to 30% of them seen just once. Of note for this clonotype: The antigen is unknown.

CDR3 length equals 16 residues. After removal of 0 bases from V and 5 bases from J, the junction contained 6 bases not matched to a gene. Germline lookup yields CDR1 SGHRS and CDR2 YFSETQ. The clonotype comes from a boy younger than two with Wiskott-Aldrich syndrome, due to receive a stem cell transplant. The chain employs TRBV5-1 and TRBJ2-3; 10 positions match TRBD2. The specimen was PBMCs, collected before TCRalphabeta/CD19-depleted stem cell transplant. CDR3 coding DNA: TGCGCCAGCAGCTTGGGAGCGGGAGGGCCTATAGATACGCAGTATTTT. This gives the protein CASSLGAGGPIDTQYF.